This T cell receptor beta chain was profiled in a study of Graves' ophthalmopathy and Graves' hyperthyroidism. Study information: Before any treatment was given, at initial diagnosis, peripheral blood was collected.

Clinical symptoms, serum thyroxine, TRAb, thyroid ultrasound and orbital computed tomography were relied on for diagnosis. TCR beta CDR3 regions were amplified from RNA transcripts. Scientists carried out first-round RT-PCR using HTBI primers and then a second-round multiplex PCR. TCRdb ran MiXCR on the multiplex PCR reads and lists one entry per CDR3 protein. The repertoire includes approximately 480,000 distinct CDR3 sequences, approximately 15% of them detected once, and over 8% sits in the top ten. Study-wide points: Ophthalmopathy progression predictions by the model showed nearly 75% specificity and about 68% sensitivity.

This clonotype was seen at least ten times. The antigen is undetermined. Source material: blood. This receptor was obtained from a woman in her twenties or thirties with Graves' ophthalmopathy.

CDR3: CASSHQVRRWETQYF. DNA for the CDR3: TGCGCCAGCAGCCATCAAGTCCGAAGATGGGAGACCCAGTACTTC. The rearrangement joins TRBV10-1 to TRBJ2-5; D call uncertain. V dropped 6 bases and J dropped 5 bases, with 19 bases sitting between them. The CDR3 consists of 15 residues. CDR1 and CDR2 from the germline V gene are WNHNN and SYGVQD (reference sequence).